This is a list of T cell receptor beta chains from one sample in a study of CD8 T cells in Susac syndrome. One entry per CDR3 protein results from TCRdb running MiXCR on the immunoSEQ multiplex PCR reads. The data contain 150,000 to 200,000 distinct CDR3 sequences, around 94% of them singletons. The sequencing input was CD4+ T cells from PBMCs. The receptors stem from a human donor with multiple sclerosis. Both conserved end residues are part of each CDR3. D genes are given only for firm matches. Only part of the rows carry a size: once, few, many, or a class if the clone is expanded.

clone size: once; J gene: TRBJ1-2; V gene: TRBV29-1; D gene: -; CDR3 DNA: TGCAGCTCCTACGAATCGGGGGATGCCTATGGCTACACCTTC; CDR3 protein: CSSYESGDAYGYTF
clone size: -; J gene: TRBJ2-7; V gene: TRBV5-6; D gene: -; CDR3 DNA: TGTGCCAGCAGCTCAATGGGGACGGGCTACGAGCAGTACTTC; CDR3 protein: CASSSMGTGYEQYF
clone size: -; J gene: TRBJ2-1; V gene: TRBV13; D gene: TRBD1; CDR3 DNA: TGTGCCAGCAGCTCAAACCACAGGGGTCCAGGGGATGAGCAGTTCTTC; CDR3 protein: CASSSNHRGPGDEQFF
clone size: -; J gene: TRBJ1-4; V gene: TRBV27; D gene: -; CDR3 DNA: TGTGCCAGCAGCTGGGACGGGTCTGAAAAACTGTTTTTT; CDR3 protein: CASSWDGSEKLFF
clone size: -; J gene: TRBJ1-2; V gene: TRBV6-2/TRBV6-3; D gene: -; CDR3 DNA: TGTGCCAGCAAGGAGTCCGGGTATGGCGGCTATGGCTACACCTTC; CDR3 protein: CASKESGYGGYGYTF
clone size: -; J gene: TRBJ2-3; V gene: TRBV29-1; D gene: -; CDR3 DNA: TGCAGCGCTAGACAGGCCGTGAGCACAGATACGCAGTATTTT; CDR3 protein: CSARQAVSTDTQYF
clone size: -; J gene: TRBJ1-3; V gene: TRBV30; D gene: -; CDR3 DNA: TGTGCCTGGTACAGGGCTATCTCTGGAAACACCATATATTTT; CDR3 protein: CAWYRAISGNTIYF
clone size: -; J gene: TRBJ2-1; V gene: TRBV30; D gene: -; CDR3 DNA: TGTGCCTGGACTCGCGGCAATGAGCAGTTCTTC; CDR3 protein: CAWTRGNEQFF
clone size: -; J gene: TRBJ2-7; V gene: TRBV5-1; D gene: TRBD2; CDR3 DNA: TGCGCCAGCAGCCCAAGGACTAGCGGTCCCTCCTACGAGCAGTACTTC; CDR3 protein: CASSPRTSGPSYEQYF
clone size: -; J gene: TRBJ1-1; V gene: TRBV6-5; D gene: -; CDR3 DNA: TGTGCCAGCAGTTACACCAGGGAGAACACTGAAGCTTTCTTT; CDR3 protein: CASSYTRENTEAFF
clone size: -; J gene: TRBJ2-3; V gene: TRBV4-3; D gene: TRBD2; CDR3 DNA: TGCGCCAGCAGCCAAGGACTAGCGGGAAGGGCAGATACGCAGTATTTT; CDR3 protein: CASSQGLAGRADTQYF
clone size: once; J gene: TRBJ2-1; V gene: TRBV4-3; D gene: -; CDR3 DNA: TGCGCCAGCAGCCCCCTGACGGGGTCCTACAATGAGCAGTTCTTC; CDR3 protein: CASSPLTGSYNEQFF
clone size: -; J gene: TRBJ1-1; V gene: TRBV27; D gene: -; CDR3 DNA: TGTGCCAGCATAGGTCAGATATACACTGAAGCTTTCTTT; CDR3 protein: CASIGQIYTEAFF
clone size: -; J gene: TRBJ2-7; V gene: TRBV27; D gene: -; CDR3 DNA: TGTGCCAGCAGTTTATCTCTAGCGTGGGGCCTCGAGCAGTACTTC; CDR3 protein: CASSLSLAWGLEQYF
clone size: once; J gene: TRBJ1-1; V gene: TRBV30; D gene: -; CDR3 DNA: TGTGCCTGGAATCTGCCATTGAACACTGAAGCTTTCTTT; CDR3 protein: CAWNLPLNTEAFF
clone size: -; J gene: TRBJ1-2; V gene: TRBV4-1; D gene: -; CDR3 DNA: TGCGCCAGCAGCCAAGAAGGTGGCGGGACAACTTATGGCTACACCTTC; CDR3 protein: CASSQEGGGTTYGYTF
clone size: -; J gene: TRBJ2-2; V gene: TRBV24-1; D gene: -; CDR3 DNA: TGTGCCACCAAGTCGGGCACCGGGGAGCTGTTTTTT; CDR3 protein: CATKSGTGELFF
clone size: -; J gene: TRBJ2-7; V gene: TRBV19; D gene: TRBD1; CDR3 DNA: TGTGCCAGTAGAACCGGGACAGGGAGCTACGAGCAGTACTTC; CDR3 protein: CASRTGTGSYEQYF
clone size: -; J gene: TRBJ2-5; V gene: TRBV4-2; D gene: -; CDR3 DNA: TGTGCCAGCAGCCAAGTCCCCCAAGAGACCCAGTACTTC; CDR3 protein: CASSQVPQETQYF